The T cell receptor (beta chain) under discussion was sequenced for a study of naive and memory T cell subsets. There are a few counts of this clonotype. The V gene's germline CDR1 is SGDLS and CDR2 YYNGEE. CDR3 length equals 15 residues. The V and J ends lost 4 bases and 4 bases, in that order; junction bases with no gene match: 8. The beta constant-region primer was an equimolar mix of two oligonucleotides covering TRBC1 and TRBC2. Nested alpha and beta constant-region primers with the SP2 primer drove four PCR rounds on ligated cDNA. Each CDR3 protein gets one entry after TCRdb re-called the UMI-ligation and nested PCR reads with MiXCR. This repertoire shows 100,000 to 150,000 distinct CDR3 sequences, 35% to 45% found once; its top ten account for 0.75% to 1%. From the second PCR step, alpha and beta chains were amplified apart.

Material: central memory CD4+ T cells from blood. V gene TRBV9 combines with J gene TRBJ1-1; 9 nucleotides match TRBD1. The TCR comes from a human donor in good health. The chain's CDR3 is CASSPGDRVPTEAFF. CDR3 nucleotides: TGTGCCAGCAGCCCCGGGGACAGGGTACCCACTGAAGCTTTCTTT.